The next 13 T cell receptor beta chains were all read from a single sample in a study of identical twins. MiXCR was run by TCRdb on the 5' RACE reads, yielding one entry per CDR3 protein. Of about 530,000 distinct CDR3 sequences listed, approximately 20% are singletons. The sample was also linked to a second study, of yellow fever vaccine responses in identical twins.

The specimen sequenced was CD4+ T cells sorted from blood. All receptors come from a woman between 18 and 29 years old in good health.

This clonotype was seen a few times. V and J are TRBV6-2 or TRBV6-3 and TRBJ2-1; 14 bases are a match to TRBD2. V lost 6 bases to trimming and J lost 2 bases; unmatched junction nucleotides: 6. CDR1 MNHEY and CDR2 SVGEGT come from the germline V gene. The CDR3 consists of 17 residues. CDR3 sequence (DNA): TGTGCCAGCAGATCGACTAGCGGGGGGGCCCCCTACAATGAGCAGTTCTTC. Its protein product is CASRSTSGGAPYNEQFF.

This rearrangement joins TRBV19 to TRBJ2-1, with 10 positions matching TRBD2. CDR1 is LNHDA and CDR2 is SQIVND in the germline V gene (reference sequence). This CDR3 spans 17 amino acids. V dropped 4 bases and J dropped 4; count of bases not matched to a gene: 10. The CDR3 loop reads CASSTQSGTSAYNEQFF. For the CDR3, the DNA is TGTGCCAGTAGTACCCAATCCGGGACTAGCGCGTACAATGAGCAGTTCTTC.

The rearrangement links TRBV7-9 to TRBJ2-1, with TRBD2 matching 7 bases. CDR3 length: 17 residues. CDR1 and CDR2 from the germline V gene are SEHNR and FQNEAQ (reference sequence). Germline trimming cut 7 bases from V and 2 bases from J; bases unmatched to any gene: 14. CDR3 amino acids: CASIKDGRGGAYNEQFF. In DNA, the CDR3 is TGTGCCAGCATCAAAGACGGGCGGGGAGGGGCCTACAATGAGCAGTTCTTC.

Note on this clonotype: Here the CDR3 omits its conserved ending phenylalanine or tryptophan, so a read error is the likely source. The rearrangement links TRBV7-9 to TRBJ1-5, with D maybe TRBD1 (5 bases). CDR3 length equals 15 residues. Germline loops: CDR1 SEHNR, CDR2 FQNEAQ (reference sequence). V was pared by 5 bases and J by 1 base, with 12 bases between. The CDR3 nucleotides are TGTGCCAGCAGCCCCAGCGGGGGGAGCAATCAGCCCCAGCATCTT. Protein: CASSPSGGSNQPQHL.

This sequence joins TRBV21-1 and TRBJ2-5; the table's D call TRBD2 went unverified against the DNA. TRBV21-1 is shown as a pseudogene. This CDR3 contains 16 residues. CDR3 residues: CASSQTGAGIRETQYF. The CDR3 region has the DNA TGTGCCAGCAGCCAAACAGGTGCGGGAATCCGGGAGACCCAGTACTTC.

This clonotype turned up a few times. The V call is TRBV10-1, the J call TRBJ2-2; D is ambiguous. V was shortened by 2 bases and J by 6 bases, with 4 bases between the two germline ends. Germline loops: CDR1 WNHNN, CDR2 SYGVQD (reference sequence). The CDR3 consists of 12 residues. CDR3 protein: CASSERAGELFF. The CDR3, as DNA: TGCGCCAGCAGTGAGAGGGCCGGGGAGCTGTTTTTT.

There are a few counts of this clonotype. V gene TRBV12-3 or TRBV12-4 combines with J gene TRBJ2-3; TRBD2 matches 7 bases. The CDR3 is 15 residues long. Losses at the gene ends were 6 bases for V and 2 bases for J; bases not matched to a gene: 8. CDR3: CASSSPGLPTDTQYF. CDR3 nucleotide sequence: TGTGCCAGCAGCTCCCCGGGACTACCCACAGATACGCAGTATTTT.

This clonotype was observed at least ten times. The rearrangement joins TRBV12-3 or TRBV12-4 to TRBJ1-5; D is unclear. The CDR3 is 15 amino acids. Trimming took off 0 bases at V and 0 bases at J, with 6 bases between the two ends. The CDR3 DNA sequence: TGTGCCAGCAGTTTAGCCGCGTCTAGCAATCAGCCCCAGCATTTT. Protein: CASSLAASSNQPQHF.

This clonotype was seen a handful of times. This chain uses TRBV10-3 with TRBJ2-1, with D possibly TRBD2 on 6 matching bases. CDR1 is ENHRY, CDR2 SYGVKD, per germline. V was cut by 0 bases and J by 5 bases, with 14 bases left in between. The CDR3 is 16 amino acids. Written as DNA, the CDR3 is TGTGCCATCAGTGAGTCGAGGCGACTAGATGACAATGAGCAGTTCTTC. This gives the protein CAISESRRLDDNEQFF.

This clonotype came up a few times. The CDR3 spells CSAPGSRGSTGELFF. The DNA of the CDR3 is TGCAGTGCTCCCGGTTCGCGGGGGAGCACCGGGGAGCTGTTTTTT. This chain connects TRBV20-1 to TRBJ2-2; TRBD2 aligns across 7 bases. This CDR3 has 15 residues. CDR1 and CDR2 (germline): DFQATT, SNEGSKA (reference sequence). Losses at the gene ends were 5 bases for V and 4 bases for J; bases not matched to a gene: 10.

This chain uses TRBV29-1 with TRBJ2-1; D not certain. Looked up from germline, CDR1 is SQVTM and CDR2 is ANQGSEA. V was shortened by 1 base and J by 2 bases, with 6 bases between the two germline ends. This CDR3 spans 13 amino acids. CDR3 coding DNA: TGCAGCGTTGAAGTCAGACCCTACAATGAGCAGTTCTTC. It is translated as CSVEVRPYNEQFF.

This chain uses TRBV5-4 with TRBJ2-7, with 9 positions matching TRBD1. The CDR3 covers 18 residues. Germline V CDR1 and CDR2: SGHNT, YYREEE (reference sequence). V was pared by 0 bases and J by 7 bases, with 17 bases of the junction left unmatched. CDR3 loop: CASSLGPMGQGEAWEQYF. In DNA form, the CDR3 reads TGTGCCAGCAGCTTGGGACCAATGGGACAGGGAGAAGCGTGGGAGCAGTACTTC.

The chain employs TRBV5-1 and TRBJ1-2, with TRBD1 matching over 7 bases. V lost 5 bases, J lost 6 bases, and 7 bases stayed unmatched. This CDR3 spans 13 amino acids. Germline V lookup: CDR1 SGHRS, CDR2 YFSETQ. The CDR3 DNA follows: TGCGCCAGCAGTCGGGACAGCTTAAATGGCTACACCTTC. The encoded protein is CASSRDSLNGYTF.